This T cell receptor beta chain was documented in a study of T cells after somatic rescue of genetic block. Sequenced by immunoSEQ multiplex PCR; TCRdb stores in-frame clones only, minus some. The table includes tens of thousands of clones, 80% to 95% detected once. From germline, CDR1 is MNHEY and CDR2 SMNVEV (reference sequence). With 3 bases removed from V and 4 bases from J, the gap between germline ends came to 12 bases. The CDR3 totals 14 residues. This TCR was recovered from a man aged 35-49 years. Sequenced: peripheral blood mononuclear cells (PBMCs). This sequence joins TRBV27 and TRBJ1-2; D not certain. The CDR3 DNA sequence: TGTGCCAGCAGTTTTGGGCCTACGTCCTATGGCTACACCTTC. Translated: CASSFGPTSYGYTF.